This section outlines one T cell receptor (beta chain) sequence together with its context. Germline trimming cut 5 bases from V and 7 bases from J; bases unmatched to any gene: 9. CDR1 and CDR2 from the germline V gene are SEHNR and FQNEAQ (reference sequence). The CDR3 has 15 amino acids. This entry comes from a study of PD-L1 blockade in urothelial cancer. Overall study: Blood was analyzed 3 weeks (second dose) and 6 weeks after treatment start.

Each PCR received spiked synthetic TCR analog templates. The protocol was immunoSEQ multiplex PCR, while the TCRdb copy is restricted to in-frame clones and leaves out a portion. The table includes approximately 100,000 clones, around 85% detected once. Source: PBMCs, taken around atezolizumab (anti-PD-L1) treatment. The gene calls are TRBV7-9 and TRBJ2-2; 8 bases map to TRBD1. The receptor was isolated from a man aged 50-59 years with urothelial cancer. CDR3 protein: CASSPRTGMYGELFF. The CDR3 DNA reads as TGTGCCAGCAGCCCACGGACAGGGATGTACGGGGAGCTGTTTTTT.